The T cell receptor beta chain described here comes from a study of blood T cell repertoires in COVID-19. The CDR3 loop spans 14 amino acids. V gave up 5 bases and J gave up 3 bases, with 11 bases separating them. Germline CDR1 reads SEHNR; CDR2 reads FQNEAQ (reference sequence). Original processing notes: Amplified reference gene primers provided the basis for estimating nucleated cell counts. The data were produced by immunoSEQ multiplex PCR, yet TCRdb's version contains in-frame clones alone and is incomplete. D and trimming come from the DNA, and the V and J calls and clone size come from that table. The repertoire consists of around 400,000 clones, with approximately 89% occurring once and the leading ten covering 2% to 2.5%.

The sample consisted of peripheral blood. The receptor was derived from a woman aged 55-75 years with COVID-19, enrolled during active disease. The chain carries TRBV7-9 and TRBJ1-5; D might be TRBD1 (6 bases). CDR3 in amino acids: CASSRGDNNQPQHF. As DNA, the CDR3 is TGTGCCAGCAGCAGGGGGGACAACAATCAGCCCCAGCATTTT.